This T cell receptor (beta chain) emerged from a study of blood T cells in healthy people across ages (dated by TCRdb to 2013 to 2016). In the study overall: Template switching captured roughly one uniquely barcoded TCR beta cDNA molecule per two T cells in model experiments. Using deep sequencing normalized with unique cDNA molecular identifiers, the study measured how TCR beta repertoire diversity changes with age. Four age groups were formed from the donors: young (average approximately 16 years), middle-aged (just under 40), aged (around 62) and long-lived (about 80). Using the same blood draw, the study looked at two additional independent replicas of 1 million unique cDNA reads for two donors, one aged 18 to 30 and the other aged 80 or older.

The library was generated by 5' RACE. Sequencing instrument: Illumina HiSeq 2500. A second PCR of about 6 to 11 cycles was run with a J-beta primer mix and a sample-barcoded 5' primer. A unique molecular identifier was introduced onto each TCR beta cDNA molecule by a template-switch 5' adaptor carrying 12 random nucleotides. Each sample yielded at least 2.5 million CDR3-containing paired-end reads. First-strand cDNA was synthesized from all RNA with the Mint cDNA synthesis kit, primed by a TRBC-specific oligonucleotide. Following uracil-DNA glycosylase treatment, all cDNA underwent a first 18-cycle PCR with the universal primers M1SS and BC2_uni_R. The original pipeline was this. Each sample was normalized by randomly selecting 1 million high-quality reads, each carrying a distinct molecular identifier. Instead of being binned into consensus sequences, reads with shared molecular identifiers were discarded. CDR3 identification, clonotype clustering and error correction used MiTCR with a Q25 quality threshold and the strictest error-elimination algorithm. A nonparametric unseen species model with Euler transformation was used to estimate a lower bound on total TCR beta diversity. The public reads were run again by TCRdb, first through fastp at Q25 and then through MiXCR, and only productive beta chains were kept. All rows with the same CDR3 protein become a single entry with the most common DNA and genes. These V and J calls are TCRdb output, not the study's own analysis. The sample table holds about 780,000 distinct CDR3 sequences, of which roughly 25% were seen once. The ten largest clones add up to about 3% of the sample.

Deletion took 4 bases off V and 8 bases off J, with a span of 18 bases between the germline ends. Including cysteine and phenylalanine, the CDR3 has 15 amino acids. Only CDR3 DNA remains: 45 bases, in frame from the first base. Taken from the germline V gene (reference sequence), the CDR1 and CDR2 loops are MNHEY and SMNVEV. This clonotype has a handful of counts. Its specific antigen is unknown. No much larger clone is present one base from it, and per-base qualities are unavailable. What the study reported, not specific to this receptor: Bulk unsorted PBMC profiling prevented conclusive comparison of naive and antigen-experienced compartments. The CMV infection status of donors was not known, potentially confounding age-related changes in expanded clonotypes. Total diversity estimates from one million sequenced T cells were considered lower bounds and underestimates. A strong correlation was found between observed TCR beta diversity and the percentage of naive T cells measured by flow cytometry. As age increased, observed TCR beta diversity per million T cells dropped in a roughly linear way, and a significant reduction was already evident by age 40. Compared with the aged group, the long-lived group had more naive CD4+ T cells, fewer expanded clones and increased TCR diversity, suggesting age selection.

Donors were 39 systemically healthy Caucasian individuals from Russia aged 6 to 90 years. Roughly 11 milliliters of peripheral blood were drawn from each donor into EDTA-treated Vacutainer tubes. PBMCs were isolated by Ficoll-Paque density-gradient centrifugation, with at least 6 million obtained per sample. Total RNA, at least 5 micrograms per sample, was extracted from PBMCs with Trizol reagent. The percentages of naive CD45RAhigh/CD27high T cells were determined by flow cytometry on a PBMC aliquot from every donor. This same sample was also part of a study on T cells of mothers and their children. The other study reports the following: Nine systemically healthy Caucasian individuals, comprising three mothers and their six children, were included as donors. cDNA synthesis used all of the extracted RNA, with approximately 1.4 ug of RNA in each 15 ul reaction. In the second PCR, sample barcodes and 2-4 random nucleotides were introduced via the M1S primer. More than 9 million TCR beta CDR3 reads were obtained from each mother, and approximately 3 million reads were obtained from each child. Thymic selection similarly shapes TCR recombination output in related and unrelated pairs, with minor effect from inherited differences. Normalized repertoire overlap was always slightly but never significantly higher in related than unrelated mother-child pairs. No persistent microchimeric T cell clones were detected, at a sensitivity of about 100 clones per million clonotypes. The study used deep NGS to compare TCR beta repertoires of mothers and children, seeking features distinguishing related mother-child pairs from unrelated individuals. On average, the children were roughly 11 +/- 4 years old, while the mothers were around 42 +/- 4 years old. After adapters were ligated using NEBNext reagents, the libraries underwent 100+100 nt paired-end sequencing on an Illumina HiSeq 2000. To prevent cross-contamination, the mother and child libraries were prepared a month apart and were sequenced in separate runs. Between about 500,000 and 2,100,000 distinct TCR beta clonotypes were identified per donor. Naive TCR beta clonotypes were estimated from low-frequency clonotypes matched to each donor's FACS-determined naive share, without sorting.

The chain is made from TRBV27 and TRBJ2-1, with the D segment identity uncertain. The receptor was isolated from a boy younger than 18 in good health. Sequences were obtained from blood. The CDR3 here reads CASSSAIVVQDEQFF. The DNA is as follows: TGTGCCAGCAGTTCGGCCATCGTCGTACAAGATGAGCAGTTCTTC.